This is a list of T cell receptor beta chains from one sample in a study of cytomegalovirus exposure and HLA in healthy donors. The table came from immunoSEQ multiplex PCR; TCRdb's copy has only in-frame clones and leaves some out. The sample records more than 150,000 clones, around 84% being singletons. The sequencing sample was made of PBMCs. The receptors stem from a girl aged 2-10 years in good health and CMV-seropositive. Each CDR3 is given with its conserved first and last residue. A D gene is named only where the DNA matches it firmly. Clone size is given for some rows only: seen once, a few or many times, or a class if the clone is expanded.

V gene	clone size	J gene	D gene	CDR3 DNA	CDR3 protein
TRBV7-9	once	TRBJ1-1	-	TGTGCCAGCAGCTTGGGCCAGAACACTGAAGCTTTCTTT	CASSLGQNTEAFF
TRBV11-2	-	TRBJ1-1	-	TGTGCCAGCAGCTTAGGGTCGGGCACTGAAGCTTTCTTT	CASSLGSGTEAFF
TRBV4-1	few	TRBJ1-2	TRBD1	TGCGCCAGCAGCCAAGCAGGGGACAGAAACTATGGCTACACCTTC	CASSQAGDRNYGYTF
TRBV19	-	TRBJ2-1	TRBD1	TGTGCCAGTAGTCCGGGACAGGGTTTCGAGCAGTTCTTC	CASSPGQGFEQFF
TRBV5-6	few	TRBJ2-7	-	TGTGCCAGCAGCGCCGCCCCAGTCCCCTACGAGCAGTACTTC	CASSAAPVPYEQYF
TRBV5-4	-	TRBJ2-7	TRBD1	TGTGCCAGCAGCTCCTCGACAGGGACCTACGAGCAGTACTTC	CASSSSTGTYEQYF
TRBV7-7	-	TRBJ1-1	TRBD1	TGTGCCAGCAGCTCTAAGGACAGGTCGAACACTGAAGCTTTCTTT	CASSSKDRSNTEAFF
TRBV7-9	few	TRBJ2-6	TRBD2	TGTGCCAGCAGCCCTGGGGACTACCTACTCACCTCTGGGGCCAACGTCCTGACTTTC	CASSPGDYLLTSGANVLTF
TRBV12-5	-	TRBJ1-1	-	TGTGCTAGTGGTTTGGAGGGGGGGGTCGGAAACACTGAAGCTTTCTTT	CASGLEGGVGNTEAFF
TRBV29-1	-	TRBJ1-4	-	TGCAGCGCCATACCCGTACAGGGCCTCCCAAAACTGTTTTTT	CSAIPVQGLPKLFF
TRBV7-3	once	TRBJ1-1	TRBD1	TGTGCCAGCAGCCCAACCGGGACAGAGAACACTGAAGCTTTCTTT	CASSPTGTENTEAFF
TRBV12-5	-	TRBJ2-1	-	TGTGCTAGTGGTTTGGCCCCCCACCTCAGCTCCTACAATGAGCAGTTCTTC	CASGLAPHLSSYNEQFF
TRBV5-1	few	TRBJ2-7	TRBD1	TGCGCCAGCAAGAGGATCGGGACAGATCCCTACGAGCAGTACTTC	CASKRIGTDPYEQYF
TRBV9	-	TRBJ2-7	-	TGTGCCAGCAGCGTAGTTCCGAGCTCCTACGAGCAGTACTTC	CASSVVPSSYEQYF
TRBV15	-	TRBJ1-6	TRBD1	TGTGCCACCAGTACCGGACAGGGCGAAACGTCACCCCTCCACTTT	CATSTGQGETSPLHF
TRBV15	-	TRBJ2-7	TRBD1	TGTGCCACCACCCCCGGACAGGTTCCCTACGAGCAGTACTTC	CATTPGQVPYEQYF
TRBV25-1	-	TRBJ2-2	TRBD2	TGTGCCAGCAGTGAAGATAGCGGGAGGGTAGGCACCGGGGAGCTGTTTTTT	CASSEDSGRVGTGELFF
TRBV12-5	few	TRBJ1-4	-	TGTGCTAGTGGCCTTGACTGGAATGAAAAACTGTTTTTT	CASGLDWNEKLFF
TRBV28	-	TRBJ1-2	-	TGTGCCAGCAGTTCCGCGGGAGACTATGGCTACACCTTC	CASSSAGDYGYTF
TRBV6-1	-	TRBJ2-7	TRBD2	TGTGCCAGCAGCCCCCGGGGGGGAGAGCAGTACTTC	CASSPRGGEQYF
TRBV5-1	-	TRBJ2-7	-	TGCGCCAGCGCGGCCCAAACTCCGTACGAGCAGTACTTC	CASAAQTPYEQYF
TRBV5-1	-	TRBJ1-4	TRBD1	TGCGCCAGCAGTCCCGACAGGGCCGTTGAAAAACTGTTTTTT	CASSPDRAVEKLFF
TRBV9	-	TRBJ2-3	-	TGTGCCAGCAGCGCGGACAGCAGCACAGATACGCAGTATTTT	CASSADSSTDTQYF
TRBV7-9	few	TRBJ1-1	-	TGTGCCAGCAGTATCCCTGACACTGAAGCTTTCTTT	CASSIPDTEAFF
TRBV5-1	-	TRBJ2-3	TRBD2	TGCGCCAGCAGCCAGGCTAGCGGGCCCACAGATACGCAGTATTTT	CASSQASGPTDTQYF
TRBV2	-	TRBJ2-1	-	TGTGCCAGCAACGCCGGAGAGCGCGATGAGCAGTTCTTC	CASNAGERDEQFF
TRBV11-2	-	TRBJ1-1	-	TGTGCCAGCAGCTTTGGACAGTACACTGAAGCTTTCTTT	CASSFGQYTEAFF
TRBV29-1	-	TRBJ2-3	-	TGCAGCGTTGATAGGATGGCGGCTTCTAGCACAGATACGCAGTATTTT	CSVDRMAASSTDTQYF
TRBV5-4	-	TRBJ2-7	TRBD2	TGTGCCAGCAGCTTGGGGACTAGCGATACCTACTACGAGCAGTACTTC	CASSLGTSDTYYEQYF
TRBV7-9	-	TRBJ2-1	TRBD2	TGTGCCAGCAGCTTACGCCGACTAGCGGGATACAATGAGCAGTTCTTC	CASSLRRLAGYNEQFF
TRBV28	-	TRBJ2-7	-	TGTGCCAGCAGTTTAGTCGGCTACGAGCAGTACTTC	CASSLVGYEQYF
TRBV9	-	TRBJ2-3	TRBD2	TGTGCCAGCAGCGTGCGGACTAGCGGGAATACGCAGTATTTT	CASSVRTSGNTQYF
TRBV9	few	TRBJ2-7	-	TGTGCCAGCAGCGCCGGGGTAAAGGACGAGCAGTACTTC	CASSAGVKDEQYF
TRBV29-1	-	TRBJ2-1	-	TGCAGCGGAGCGAGTAGCTCCTACAATGAGCAGTTCTTC	CSGASSSYNEQFF
TRBV15	-	TRBJ2-7	-	TGTGCCACCAGCAGAGGCCGGGAGAAAAACGAGCAGTACTTC	CATSRGREKNEQYF
TRBV19	-	TRBJ1-2	TRBD1	TGTGCCAGTAGTGGAAAATACAGGGGTAGGGACCATGGCTACACCTTC	CASSGKYRGRDHGYTF
TRBV27	-	TRBJ2-2	-	TGTGCCAGCAGTTCGACAGTCACCGGGGAGCTGTTTTTT	CASSSTVTGELFF
TRBV6-4	-	TRBJ2-1	TRBD2	TGTGCCAGCAGTGACTCGACTAGCGGGGGGGCAAAGCAGTTCTTC	CASSDSTSGGAKQFF
TRBV27	-	TRBJ2-1	-	TGTGCCAGCAGTTCGGAGGTCGGTTATGACAATGAGCAGTTCTTC	CASSSEVGYDNEQFF
TRBV5-1	-	TRBJ2-4	TRBD2	TGCGCCAGCAGCTTAGCACTAGCGGGAGGGCCATCCCCCAAAAACATTCAGTACTTC	CASSLALAGGPSPKNIQYF
TRBV6-1	-	TRBJ2-7	-	TGTGCCAGCAGTGAAGAGGAGGGGAAATTCTACGAGCAGTACTTC	CASSEEEGKFYEQYF
TRBV6-5	few	TRBJ2-1	TRBD2	TGTGCCAGCAGTCAGGTAGCGGGGGCGGACAATGAGCAGTTCTTC	CASSQVAGADNEQFF
TRBV6-1	-	TRBJ2-3	TRBD2	TGTGCCAGCACCGGTAGCGGGTGGTTTACAGATACGCAGTATTTT	CASTGSGWFTDTQYF
TRBV5-1	-	TRBJ2-1	TRBD2	TGCGCCAGCAGCTGGAGGGAGGGCTCCTACAATGAGCAGTTCTTC	CASSWREGSYNEQFF
TRBV9	once	TRBJ1-6	-	TGTGCCAGCAGCGTACGGGGAACAGCGTCCAATTCACCCCTCCACTTT	CASSVRGTASNSPLHF
TRBV6-6	-	TRBJ1-5	TRBD1	TGTGCCAGCAGCTTGGACAGGGCTCAGCCCCAGCATTTT	CASSLDRAQPQHF
TRBV15	-	TRBJ2-7	-	TGTGCCACCAGCAGAGCTTCGGCAGGGGCCTCCTACGAGCAGTACTTC	CATSRASAGASYEQYF
TRBV14	once	TRBJ1-5	-	TGTGCCAGCAGCCAAGAAGAAGGACACACCAATCAGCCCCAGCATTTT	CASSQEEGHTNQPQHF
TRBV5-1	-	TRBJ2-3	TRBD1	TGCGCCAGCAGCCCCGGACAGGGTGGAGATACGCAGTATTTT	CASSPGQGGDTQYF
TRBV7-9	-	TRBJ1-2	-	TGTGCGTCGGGGGGGGATGGCTACACCTTC	CASGGDGYTF
TRBV28	-	TRBJ1-1	-	TGTGCCAGCAGCCCCCCCGGGGGCACTGAAGCTTTCTTT	CASSPPGGTEAFF
TRBV5-1	-	TRBJ1-2	TRBD1	TGCGCCAGCAGATCCCTCGACAGGGACTATGGCTACACCTTC	CASRSLDRDYGYTF
TRBV11-3	few	TRBJ1-1	-	TGTGCCAGCAGCGGATGGAGGGAGGCGAACACTGAAGCTTTCTTT	CASSGWREANTEAFF